A single sample gave rise to the 15 T cell receptor beta chains below, sequenced in a study of T cell repertoires in cytomegalovirus infection. TCRdb recomputed calls from the reads with MiXCR, one row per CDR3 protein. The repertoire has 250,000 to 400,000 distinct CDR3 sequences, approximately 25% of them found once; the top ten carry about 14%. Their cognate antigens are unknown. This specimen consisted of cultured PBMCs, obtained from culture after CMV antigen stimulation. The source is a human donor in good health (CMV status not recorded). Some clones in this sample may be carry-over from other donors' samples.

This clonotype turned up a few times. The chain carries TRBV7-6 and TRBJ2-3; no clear D. Between the trimmed V and J ends, which lost 6 bases and 4 bases, there was a span of 11 bases. The CDR3 is 13 amino acids. CDR1 and CDR2 (germline): SGHVS, FNYEAQ. The CDR3 loop is CASSYHGADTQYF. The DNA of the CDR3 is TGTGCCAGCAGTTACCATGGAGCAGATACGCAGTATTTT.

As DNA, the CDR3 is TGCGCCAGCAGCCAAGCAAGGGGTCGAGAAAAACTGTTTTTT. It codes for CASSQARGREKLFF. The chain has TRBV4-1 and TRBJ1-4; maybe TRBD1 (5 bases). The V gene lost 1 base and the J gene lost 8 bases, with 11 bases spanning the gap. In germline, CDR1 is MGHRA, CDR2 YSYEKL. The CDR3 consists of 14 residues.

This clonotype was counted between two and nine times. The chain uses TRBV7-3 and TRBJ1-5, with 9 bases matching TRBD1. V lost 6 bases, J lost 5 bases, and 14 bases stayed unmatched. From germline, CDR1 is SGHTA and CDR2 FQGTGA. The length of the CDR3 is 17 residues. The chain's CDR3 is CASSPGQGSTWDQPQHF. CDR3 coding DNA: TGTGCCAGCAGTCCGGGACAGGGCAGCACTTGGGATCAGCCCCAGCATTTT.

This clonotype was observed a few times. V is TRBV4-3 and J is TRBJ1-5, with D unresolved. The CDR3 runs 15 residues. Trimming removed 0 bases from V and 0 bases from J, with 6 bases in between. Germline V gene data show CDR1 as LGHNA and CDR2 as YSLEER. For the CDR3, the DNA is TGCGCCAGCAGCCAAGATGGGGTTAGCAATCAGCCCCAGCATTTT. It specifies CASSQDGVSNQPQHF.

This clonotype occurred a few times. This chain links TRBV19 with TRBJ2-7; unclear D gene. V lost 3 bases and J 1 base, leaving 7 bases between the germline ends. The germline CDR1 and CDR2 sequences are LNHDA and SQIVND (reference sequence). This CDR3 region has 13 residues. CDR3 residues: CASSIVVSYEQYF. DNA of the CDR3: TGTGCCAGTAGTATCGTAGTTTCCTACGAGCAGTACTTC.

Only a few counts were recorded for this clonotype. V and J are TRBV12-3 or TRBV12-4 and TRBJ1-2; 10 bases fit TRBD1. The V and J ends lost 7 bases and 4 bases, in that order; junction bases with no gene match: 12. This CDR3 is built from 16 residues. The CDR3 here is CASTYWTGGLGYGYTF. CDR3 sequence (DNA): TGTGCCAGCACCTATTGGACAGGGGGATTAGGCTATGGCTACACCTTC.

The chain uses TRBV10-2 and TRBJ1-5; D is possibly TRBD1 (5 bases). Between the trimmed V and J ends, which lost 3 bases and 0 bases, there was a span of 27 bases. The CDR3 sequence is 21 residues long. From germline, CDR1 is WSHSY and CDR2 SAAADI. The CDR3 sequence is CASSDGRVKSSPGYSNQPQHF. CDR3 DNA sequence: TGCGCCAGCAGTGACGGCAGGGTGAAGTCCTCCCCGGGGTATAGCAATCAGCCCCAGCATTTT.

The chain recombines TRBV30 with TRBJ2-3; D may be TRBD2 (6 bases). The ends were cut back, 7 bases at V and 2 bases at J, with 13 bases in the middle. CDR3 length: 13 amino acids. Germline values: CDR1 GTSNPN, CDR2 SVGIG (reference sequence). The DNA of the CDR3 is TGTGCCTTCAGCGGGTATTACACAGATACGCAGTATTTT. Translating gives CAFSGYYTDTQYF.

This chain uses TRBV25-1 with TRBJ1-1; D ambiguous. Germline CDR1 and CDR2: MGHDK and SYGVNS. CDR3 length: 13 residues. V gave up 6 bases and J gave up 6 bases, with 14 bases separating them. In nucleotides, the CDR3 is TGTGCCAGCAGCCGAACCGGGTTGGCTGAAGCTTTCTTT. Its translation is CASSRTGLAEAFF.

The chain links TRBV6-5 to TRBJ1-2; possibly TRBD1 for D (5 bases). This CDR3 contains 13 residues. Trimming removed 8 bases at V and 5 bases at J, with 15 bases between. In germline, CDR1 is MNHEY, CDR2 SVGAGI. The CDR3 nucleotides read TGTGCCAGCTCAGAAGGCAGGGTGTATGGCTACACCTTC. It specifies CASSEGRVYGYTF.

This clonotype was seen a handful of times. This chain uses TRBV25-1 with TRBJ2-1, with 7 bases that match TRBD2. V gave up 1 base and J gave up 5 bases; unmatched junction bases: 2. Per germline, CDR1 MGHDK and CDR2 SYGVNS. The CDR3 has 14 amino acids. CDR3 region: CASSEWGGDNEQFF. Here the CDR3 DNA reads TGTGCCAGCAGTGAATGGGGGGGAGACAATGAGCAGTTCTTC.

The chain carries TRBV6-2 or TRBV6-3 and TRBJ1-5; weak D call: TRBD1 (5 bases). The CDR3 extends over 15 amino acids. The germline V gene encodes CDR1 MNHEY and CDR2 SVGEGT. The germline V and J ends were trimmed by 5 bases and 5 bases, with 16 bases remaining between them. Here the CDR3 DNA reads TGTGCCAGCAGTGACCTAGGGCAGGGTCATCAGCCCCAGCATTTT. This codes for CASSDLGQGHQPQHF.

The chain is built from TRBV18 and TRBJ2-3; 7 bases line up with TRBD1. CDR1 is KGHSH and CDR2 is LQKENI in the germline V gene. The CDR3 covers 12 residues. Unmatched junction bases numbered 7, after V lost 2 bases and J lost 14 bases. DNA for the CDR3: TGTGCCAGCTCACCAACGGGGACAGCCTGGTATTTT. This sequence encodes CASSPTGTAWYF. Full variable domain (remainder filled in from reference TRBV18 and TRBJ2-3): NAGVMQNPRHLVRRRGQEARLRCSPMKGHSHVYWYRQLPEEGLKFMVYLQKENIIDESGMPKERFSAEFPKEGPSILRIQQVVRGDSAAYFCASSPTGTAWYFGPGTRLTVL.

The sample holds a few counts of this clonotype. The CDR3 bases are TGTGCCAGCAGCTTAGTGAGCCAGGCGGGTGGCTACACCTTC. Translated, it gives CASSLVSQAGGYTF. The J gene is TRBJ1-2, the V gene TRBV7-2; D is unresolved. The CDR3 has 14 amino acids. Germline CDR1 reads SGHTA; CDR2 reads FQGNSA. V shed 1 base and J shed 7 bases, with 13 bases lying between them.

The V and J genes are TRBV15 and TRBJ2-1; 7 nucleotides agree with TRBD2. CDR1 and CDR2 from the germline V gene are LNHNV and YYDKDF (reference sequence). Trimming at V came to 5 bases and at J to 10 bases, leaving 8 bases not matched to a gene. CDR3 length equals 13 residues. CDR3 sequence reads: CATSPSGWTEQFF. The CDR3 DNA sequence: TGTGCCACCAGCCCTAGCGGTTGGACGGAGCAGTTCTTC. Together with reference TRBV15 and TRBJ2-1, the CDR3 gives the full variable domain: DAMVIQNPRYQVTQFGKPVTLSCSQTLNHNVMYWYQQKSSQAPKLLFHYYDKDFNNEADTPDNFQSRRPNTSFCFLDIRSPGLGDTAMYLCATSPSGWTEQFFGPGTRLTVL.